Listed below are T cell receptor beta chains from one sample, sequenced in a study of Graves' ophthalmopathy and Graves' hyperthyroidism. From the multiplex PCR reads, TCRdb called clonotypes with MiXCR, one entry per CDR3 protein. The sample has 650,000 to 900,000 distinct CDR3 sequences, 40% seen once; the top ten hold 40% to 55%. Sequencing input: peripheral blood. The receptors were sampled from an adult man with Graves' ophthalmopathy. CDR3s include the opening cysteine and the closing phenylalanine or tryptophan. D genes are given only for firm matches. Not every row has a clone size; where given, it reads once, few, many or a size class.

CDR3nt,CDR3aa,d_gene,abundance,v_gene,j_gene
TGTGCCAGCAGGCGAGGTGCGGGGGCGGAGGAGACCCAGTACTTC,CASRRGAGAEETQYF,NA,NA,TRBV7-9,TRBJ2-5
TGTGCCAGCAGTGCTGCGGCCGGGACAGGGGGAAATGGCTACACCTTC,CASSAAAGTGGNGYTF,TRBD1,once,TRBV25-1,TRBJ1-2
TGTGCCAGTAGAACAGGGTCGTACTATGGCTACACCTTC,CASRTGSYYGYTF,NA,many,TRBV19,TRBJ1-2
TGTGCCAGCAGTGAATCGGAGGATTATTCACCCCTCCACTTT,CASSESEDYSPLHF,NA,NA,TRBV6-4,TRBJ1-6
TGTGCCAGCAGGACGCCGAATGGCTACACCTTC,CASRTPNGYTF,NA,NA,TRBV2,TRBJ1-2
TGCAGTGCTAGATCCGGGACAGCTAACACCGGGGAGCTGTTTTTT,CSARSGTANTGELFF,TRBD1,NA,TRBV20-1,TRBJ2-2
TGTGCCAGCAGCGTAGGGGGACAGGGTCCCACCTACACCTTC,CASSVGGQGPTYTF,TRBD1,many,TRBV9,TRBJ1-2
TGTGCCAGCAGCTTGGTCGGGTCCAGCGCTTTCTTT,CASSLVGSSAFF,NA,many,TRBV5-6,TRBJ1-1
TGTGCCACCAGGATGACAGGGTCCGGGGAGCTGTTTTTT,CATRMTGSGELFF,TRBD1,many,TRBV24-1,TRBJ2-2
TGCAGCGTTGATCCTGGGGAAAGACAGCCCCAGCATTTT,CSVDPGERQPQHF,NA,NA,TRBV29-1,TRBJ1-5
TGCAGTGCTAGAGATTCTGGGGGGAGGTCCCCCACTGAAGCTTTCTTT,CSARDSGGRSPTEAFF,NA,few,TRBV20-1,TRBJ1-1
TGTGCCAGCAGCCAAGAACTAGCGCGTACCTACGAGCAGTACTTC,CASSQELARTYEQYF,TRBD2,few,TRBV4-2,TRBJ2-7
TGTGCCAGCGGGGGATTGTACACTGAAGCTTTCTTT,CASGGLYTEAFF,NA,many,TRBV9,TRBJ1-1
TGCGCCAGCCAAATCGGGACAGGGCCTGAAAAACTGTTTTTT,CASQIGTGPEKLFF,TRBD1,NA,TRBV5-1,TRBJ1-4
TGTGCCATCAGTGAGCGCGGGGGAACTAACACCGGGGAGCTGTTTTTT,CAISERGGTNTGELFF,TRBD2,NA,TRBV10-3,TRBJ2-2
TGTGCCAGCAGCTTAGAAAGGACAGGGGTGTCCGAAGCTTTCTTT,CASSLERTGVSEAFF,TRBD1,NA,TRBV11-2,TRBJ1-1
TGCAGTGCTCGGACCTCTGGGGCCAACGTCCTGACTTTC,CSARTSGANVLTF,NA,many,TRBV20-1,TRBJ2-6
TGTGCCAGCAGTTATCTGAGCGGGGGGCTTAGCACAGATACGCAGTATTTT,CASSYLSGGLSTDTQYF,TRBD2,NA,TRBV2,TRBJ2-3
TGTGCCAGCAGCTTAACCTCGACGGGGGGCTACACCTTC,CASSLTSTGGYTF,NA,NA,TRBV5-6,TRBJ1-2
TGCAGTGCCCAATGGGGGCCCCGCGGGGAGACCCAGTACTTC,CSAQWGPRGETQYF,NA,NA,TRBV20-1,TRBJ2-5
TGTGCCAGCAGTTCGGACGGGACAGGGGATGAAAAACTGTTTTTT,CASSSDGTGDEKLFF,TRBD1,NA,TRBV7-2,TRBJ1-4
TGTGCCAGCAGCCCGGGTCGGTCTTGGGAGCAGTACTTC,CASSPGRSWEQYF,NA,many,TRBV7-3,TRBJ2-7
TGTGCCAGCGGGACTCAGGGTCGCTACGAGCAGTACTTC,CASGTQGRYEQYF,NA,few,TRBV14,TRBJ2-7
TGTGCCAGCAGTGAGAGGGCGAACTATTCACCCCTCCACTTT,CASSERANYSPLHF,NA,NA,TRBV2,TRBJ1-6
TGCGCCAGCAGCCAAGGGGGTTTCGGCACCTACGAGCAGTACTTC,CASSQGGFGTYEQYF,NA,NA,TRBV11-2,TRBJ2-7
TGCGCCAGCAGCCCGCGGGGAGGGCCCGAGCAGTACTTC,CASSPRGGPEQYF,TRBD2,NA,TRBV4-3,TRBJ2-7
TGTGCCAGCAGTATGGACCCGGTACCATTCCGGCGGGAGACCCAGTACTTC,CASSMDPVPFRRETQYF,NA,few,TRBV19,TRBJ2-5
TGTGCCAGCAGCTTATCAACGGGACAGGGGGCGATGTACGAGCAGTACTTC,CASSLSTGQGAMYEQYF,TRBD1,few,TRBV7-3,TRBJ2-7
TGTGCCAGCAGTTCACTTAGCGGGGGGGATGAGGCCCAGTACTTC,CASSSLSGGDEAQYF,TRBD2,NA,TRBV10-3,TRBJ2-5
TGTGCCAGCAGTGAAGGTCAGGGTGATGCCCAGCATTTT,CASSEGQGDAQHF,NA,many,TRBV2,TRBJ1-5
TGTGCCAGCAGTCGCACAGGGGCCCCCGAGACCCAGTACTTC,CASSRTGAPETQYF,TRBD1,NA,TRBV7-2,TRBJ2-5
TGTGCCAGCAGTTCCTCAGGGACACGAAAGACCCAGTACTTC,CASSSSGTRKTQYF,NA,few,TRBV28,TRBJ2-5
TGCAGTGCTAGAGATCAGCTAGCGGGAGGTCACGGGGAGCTGTTTTTT,CSARDQLAGGHGELFF,TRBD2,NA,TRBV20-1,TRBJ2-2
TGTGCCAGCAGCTCCTTCGTGAACACTGAAGCTTTCTTT,CASSSFVNTEAFF,NA,many,TRBV7-2,TRBJ1-1
TGTGCCAGCAGGAGGGACAGTTCGAACACTGAAGCTTTCTTT,CASRRDSSNTEAFF,TRBD1,many,TRBV2,TRBJ1-1
TGTGCCAGCAGCTTAGCTGGGGCGCCGGGTAACTATGGCTACACCTTC,CASSLAGAPGNYGYTF,NA,many,TRBV7-2,TRBJ1-2
TGTGCCACCTCCGACAGCTATGGCTACACCTTC,CATSDSYGYTF,NA,once,TRBV15,TRBJ1-2
TGTGCCAGCAGTGAAGAAGGGGCAGGGAATTGGGAACCCCTCCACTTT,CASSEEGAGNWEPLHF,NA,NA,TRBV7-9,TRBJ1-6